This is a list of T cell receptor beta chains from one sample in a study of blood T cells in healthy people across ages. TCRdb re-derived calls from the 5' RACE reads in MiXCR, one entry per CDR3 protein. Of about 1,400,000 distinct CDR3 sequences detected, approximately 63% appear once; the ten largest clones hold under 8.5%. Sequencing was done on a sample of blood. The source is a man between 18 and 35 years old in good health. Both conserved end residues are part of each CDR3. D genes are given only for firm matches. Expanded clones are given a class, and other clones once, few, many or no size at all.

V gene,clone size,J gene,D gene,CDR3 length,CDR3 DNA,CDR3 protein
TRBV29-1,-,TRBJ2-5,-,15,TGCAGCGTTGACGGACTAAGAGGCGAGAAAGAGACCCAGTACTTC,CSVDGLRGEKETQYF
TRBV20-1,-,TRBJ2-3,-,13,TGCAGTGCTAGAGGGACAAGCACAGATACGCAGTATTTT,CSARGTSTDTQYF
TRBV3-1,-,TRBJ1-6,-,14,TGTGCCAGCGCATTCCGGGGAGTAGGATCACCCCTCCACTTT,CASAFRGVGSPLHF
TRBV7-9,-,TRBJ2-7,-,13,TGTGCCAGCAGGGTAGGGGCAGGATCCGAGCAGTACTTC,CASRVGAGSEQYF
TRBV6-5,-,TRBJ2-3,-,13,TGTGCCAGCAGAGGAACTAACACAGATACGCAGTATTTT,CASRGTNTDTQYF
TRBV7-7,few,TRBJ2-5,-,15,TGTGCTAGCAGCTTAACTTCCGAGTTCCAAGAGACCCAGTACTTC,CASSLTSEFQETQYF
TRBV6-1,-,TRBJ1-2,-,13,TGTGCCAGCAGCGCAGACAGATTCAGTAGCCGCACCTTC,CASSADRFSSRTF
TRBV20-1,-,TRBJ2-7,TRBD1,15,TGCAGTGCTAGAGTCGGGACAGGGGGCTCCTACGAGCAGTACTTC,CSARVGTGGSYEQYF
TRBV6-2/TRBV6-3,few,TRBJ2-1,-,14,TGTGCCAGCAGTTACAGCGATCGCATCTATGAGCAGTTCTTC,CASSYSDRIYEQFF
TRBV7-9,-,TRBJ2-1,TRBD2,15,TGTGCCAGCAGCTCTTACGGGGGGGCGATCAATGAGCAGTTCTTC,CASSSYGGAINEQFF
TRBV4-2,-,TRBJ2-2,-,15,TGTGCCAGCAGCCAAGAGGTAATCCCTTCGGGGGAGCTGTTTTTT,CASSQEVIPSGELFF
TRBV6-5,-,TRBJ1-2,TRBD1,14,TGTGCCAGCAGTGGGACAGCAAAAGCCCATGGCTACACCTTC,CASSGTAKAHGYTF
TRBV11-2,-,TRBJ1-1,-,14,TGTGCCAGCAGCCTCGGGGCGCGTAGCACTGAAGCTTTCTTT,CASSLGARSTEAFF
TRBV7-2,once,TRBJ2-7,-,15,TGTGCCAGCAGCTTAGTAGCCGGGAGTGGCTACGAGCAGTACTTC,CASSLVAGSGYEQYF
TRBV4-3,-,TRBJ2-1,-,17,TGCGCCAGCAGCCAAGAATACCCGGGGGCCTCCTACAATGAGCAGTTCTTC,CASSQEYPGASYNEQFF
TRBV4-2,-,TRBJ2-5,-,12,TGTGCCAGCAGCCAAGATAGCCATCCCCAGTACTTC,CASSQDSHPQYF
TRBV20-1,-,TRBJ1-1,TRBD1,13,TGCAGTGCCCCAGGACAGGCGAACACTGAAGCTTTCTTT,CSAPGQANTEAFF
TRBV20-1,-,TRBJ1-2,TRBD1,16,TGCAGTGCTACAACGGGGACAGTAGTTATACTGGGAGGCTACACCTTC,CSATTGTVVILGGYTF
TRBV9,once,TRBJ2-1,TRBD2,19,TGTGCCAGCAGCGGTACGGGACTAGAGTTTAAAGGCACCTACAATGAGCAGTTCTTC,CASSGTGLEFKGTYNEQFF
TRBV5-1,-,TRBJ1-1,-,15,TGCGCCAGCAGCTTGGCCGGTAGCTTGAACACTGAAGCTTTCTTT,CASSLAGSLNTEAFF
TRBV6-5,-,TRBJ1-1,-,15,TGTGCCAGCAGTTACCACCAACGGGGGAACACTGAAGCTTTCTTT,CASSYHQRGNTEAFF
TRBV4-1,many,TRBJ1-2,-,15,TGCGCCAGCAGCGATGCGGGCGGGGCCAACTATGGCTACACCTTC,CASSDAGGANYGYTF
TRBV27,-,TRBJ2-7,-,12,TGTGCCAGCAGAAGCACACCCTACGAGCAGTACTTC,CASRSTPYEQYF
TRBV5-1,-,TRBJ1-6,-,15,TGCGCCAGCAGCTACAACAGGGCATCCAATTCACCCCTCCACTTT,CASSYNRASNSPLHF
TRBV7-2,-,TRBJ2-3,TRBD2,17,TGTGCCAGCAGCTTAGGAGGTGGCGGGGGGGCGACAGATACGCAGTATTTT,CASSLGGGGGATDTQYF